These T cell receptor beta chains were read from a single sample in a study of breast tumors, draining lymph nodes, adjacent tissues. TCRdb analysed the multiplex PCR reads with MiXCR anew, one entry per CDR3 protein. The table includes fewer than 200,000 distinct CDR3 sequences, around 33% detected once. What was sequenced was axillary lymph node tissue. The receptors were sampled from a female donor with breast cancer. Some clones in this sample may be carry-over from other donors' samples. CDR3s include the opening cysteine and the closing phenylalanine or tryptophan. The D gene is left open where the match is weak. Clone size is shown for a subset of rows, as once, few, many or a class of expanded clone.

CASTRGGRVYEQYF	TGTGCCAGCACCCGGGGGGGGCGCGTGTACGAGCAGTACTTC	TRBV7-9	-	TRBD2	TRBJ2-7
CASSLRTGGYEQYF	TGTGCCAGCAGCCTAAGGACAGGGGGCTACGAGCAGTACTTC	TRBV11-1	-	TRBD1	TRBJ2-7
CASSPGGFGYSYEQYF	TGTGCCAGCAGCCCGGGGGGGTTCGGCTACTCCTACGAGCAGTACTTC	TRBV7-8	few	TRBD2	TRBJ2-7
CTGLAAYNEQFF	TGCACGGGACTGGCAGCCTACAATGAGCAGTTCTTC	TRBV20-1	many	-	TRBJ2-1
CASSTTSRQGYEQYF	TGTGCCAGCAGTACCACCAGCCGACAGGGCTACGAGCAGTACTTC	TRBV28	few	TRBD1	TRBJ2-7
CATSHARGYGYTF	TGTGCCACCAGCCACGCCAGGGGCTATGGCTACACCTTC	TRBV15	many	-	TRBJ1-2
CSVDVGGGYYNEQFF	TGCAGCGTTGATGTGGGAGGGGGGTACTACAATGAGCAGTTCTTC	TRBV29-1	-	-	TRBJ2-1
CASSELSLGETQYF	TGTGCCAGCAGTGAATTATCATTGGGAGAGACCCAGTACTTC	TRBV25-1	many	-	TRBJ2-5
CASSEGGELFF	TGCGCCAGCAGTGAAGGGGGGGAGCTGTTTTTT	TRBV10-2	many	-	TRBJ2-2
CAREGQGANVLTF	TGTGCCCGCGAAGGACAGGGGGCCAACGTCCTGACTTTC	TRBV2	-	-	TRBJ2-6
CASSLRGEETQYF	TGTGCCAGCAGCTTAAGGGGGGAAGAGACCCAGTACTTC	TRBV11-3	medium-sized	-	TRBJ2-5
CASTRTSGGINTGELFF	TGTGCCAGCACCCGGACTAGCGGGGGAATTAACACCGGGGAGCTGTTTTTT	TRBV2	many	TRBD2	TRBJ2-2
CSATQASSYEQYF	TGCAGCGCCACCCAGGCCTCATCCTACGAGCAGTACTTC	TRBV29-1	many	-	TRBJ2-7
CASSLSTGLSLVSSYERYF	TGTGCCAGCAGCTTATCCACGGGACTCTCTCTGGTGAGCTCCTACGAGCGGTACTTC	TRBV11-2	-	-	TRBJ2-7
CASSPSSGGRDTQYF	TGCGCCAGCAGCCCGAGTAGCGGGGGTAGAGATACGCAGTATTTT	TRBV5-1	many	TRBD2	TRBJ2-3
CASSLDRAGEQYF	TGTGCCAGCAGCTTGGACAGGGCGGGCGAGCAGTACTTC	TRBV5-5	many	-	TRBJ2-7
CASSSSLAGWTGELFF	TGTGCCAGCAGCTCTTCACTAGCGGGATGGACCGGGGAGCTGTTTTTT	TRBV7-9	many	TRBD2	TRBJ2-2
CATSRGTFVHTEAFF	TGTGCCACCAGCAGAGGGACATTCGTACACACTGAAGCTTTCTTT	TRBV15	many	-	TRBJ1-1
CASSIGGGANVLTF	TGTGCCAGTAGTATCGGCGGGGGGGCCAACGTCCTGACTTTC	TRBV19	-	-	TRBJ2-6
CSARWQFNEKLFF	TGCAGTGCTAGATGGCAGTTTAATGAAAAACTGTTTTTT	TRBV20-1	-	-	TRBJ1-4
CASSRGDANTIYF	TGTGCCAGCAGTAGGGGTGACGCGAACACCATATATTTT	TRBV12-3/TRBV12-4	-	-	TRBJ1-3
CASSFTANTDAFF	TGCGCCAGCAGCTTCACAGCGAACACTGACGCTTTCTTT	TRBV5-1	once	-	TRBJ1-1
CAWGTGGEEAFF	TGTGCCTGGGGGACCGGGGGAGAGGAAGCTTTCTTT	TRBV30	few	-	TRBJ1-1
CASSHGASGHRYEQFF	TGTGCCAGCAGCCATGGGGCTAGCGGGCACCGTTATGAGCAGTTCTTC	TRBV12-3/TRBV12-4	many	TRBD2	TRBJ2-1
CASSYEGLANEKLFF	TGTGCCAGCAGTTACGAAGGGTTAGCTAATGAAAAACTGTTTTTT	TRBV6-5	-	-	TRBJ1-4
CATSRGSGGFSANEQFF	TGTGCCACCAGCAGAGGTAGCGGGGGTTTTAGCGCCAACGAGCAGTTCTTC	TRBV15	-	TRBD2	TRBJ2-1
CASSSGQGFVGYTF	TGTGCCAGCAGTTCGGGACAGGGATTCGTTGGCTACACCTTC	TRBV12-3/TRBV12-4	many	TRBD1	TRBJ1-2
CSAATGGALGYTF	TGCAGTGCAGCGACAGGGGGCGCATTGGGCTACACCTTC	TRBV20-1	-	TRBD1	TRBJ1-2
CASSLTGGKVYEQYF	TGTGCCAGCAGCTTAACCGGGGGCAAGGTTTACGAGCAGTACTTC	TRBV7-4	many	-	TRBJ2-7
CAWNQGQGAYNEQFF	TGTGCCTGGAACCAGGGACAGGGGGCCTACAATGAGCAGTTCTTC	TRBV30	-	TRBD1	TRBJ2-1
CSGQLARDSRNSPLHF	TGCAGTGGGCAACTAGCCCGGGACAGTCGCAATTCACCCCTCCACTTT	TRBV20-1	-	TRBD1	TRBJ1-6
CATKPSGPNTGELFF	TGTGCCACCAAACCTAGCGGCCCGAACACCGGGGAGCTGTTTTTT	TRBV27	many	TRBD2	TRBJ2-2
CASSQDRVRWGYTF	TGCGCCAGCAGCCAAGACAGGGTTAGATGGGGCTACACCTTC	TRBV4-3	many	-	TRBJ1-2
CASSLVAAGTGNTIYF	TGTGCCAGCAGCTTAGTGGCTGCGGGTACGGGAAACACCATATATTTT	TRBV7-2	many	-	TRBJ1-3
CAWSVGAGIQETQYF	TGTGCCTGGAGTGTTGGAGCGGGGATTCAAGAGACCCAGTACTTC	TRBV30	many	TRBD2	TRBJ2-5
CASSGDRVNYGYTF	TGTGCCAGCAGTGGGGACAGGGTCAACTATGGCTACACCTTC	TRBV12-3/TRBV12-4	many	TRBD1	TRBJ1-2
CASSNSDRDEQYF	TGTGCCAGCAGCAATTCTGACAGGGACGAGCAGTACTTC	TRBV28	many	TRBD1	TRBJ2-7
CASSPRQGFNEKLFF	TGTGCCAGCTCACCACGACAGGGCTTTAATGAAAAACTGTTTTTT	TRBV18	many	TRBD1	TRBJ1-4
CASSLGQSLNTWYF	TGTGCCAGCAGCCTCGGACAGTCTTTGAATACATGGTACTTC	TRBV3-1	many	-	TRBJ2-7
CASTRIGGGEQYF	TGCGCCAGCACCAGAATCGGTGGAGGCGAGCAGTACTTC	TRBV4-1	many	-	TRBJ2-7
CASSPGGSAGQYF	TGTGCCAGCAGCCCCGGAGGTAGCGCCGGCCAGTACTTC	TRBV7-2	many	-	TRBJ2-7
CASSLSSTGGADTQYF	TGTGCCAGCAGCTTATCCTCGACAGGGGGCGCAGATACGCAGTATTTT	TRBV7-2	many	TRBD1	TRBJ2-3
CASSGGFSGKSDYNEQFF	TGTGCCAGCAGTGGGGGGTTTAGCGGGAAGTCGGATTACAATGAGCAGTTCTTC	TRBV6-2/TRBV6-3	-	TRBD2	TRBJ2-1
CASSRNRDRGNTEAFF	TGTGCCAGCTCACGAAATAGGGACAGGGGGAACACTGAAGCTTTCTTT	TRBV18	few	TRBD1	TRBJ1-1
CASTRGAAGASYEQYF	TGCGCCAGCACCCGGGGGGCAGCGGGCGCCTCCTACGAGCAGTACTTC	TRBV5-1	many	-	TRBJ2-7
CASSQATSGGAGANVLTF	TGTGCCAGCAGCCAAGCTACTAGCGGGGGGGCTGGGGCCAACGTCCTGACTTTC	TRBV4-2	many	TRBD2	TRBJ2-6
CASNRGQAPDGYTF	TGTGCCAGCAACCGAGGTCAGGCCCCCGATGGCTACACCTTC	TRBV5-4	few	-	TRBJ1-2
CASNWDRRYEQYF	TGTGCCAGCAATTGGGACCGCCGCTACGAGCAGTACTTC	TRBV5-8	many	-	TRBJ2-7
CASSLPGQGAREKLFF	TGTGCCAGCAGTTTACCGGGACAGGGGGCGCGTGAAAAACTGTTTTTT	TRBV6-1	medium-sized	TRBD1	TRBJ1-4
CASSQLYGYTF	TGCGCCAGCAGCCAACTCTATGGCTACACCTTC	TRBV4-1	many	-	TRBJ1-2
CASSYSYQETQYF	TGTGCCAGCAGTTACTCGTACCAAGAGACCCAGTACTTC	TRBV6-5	-	-	TRBJ2-5
CASSESSGGRKQYF	TGCGCCAGCAGTGAGTCCTCGGGGGGGCGCAAGCAGTACTTC	TRBV10-1	many	TRBD2	TRBJ2-7
CASRDPGELFF	TGTGCCAGTAGGGACCCCGGGGAGCTGTTTTTT	TRBV19	-	-	TRBJ2-2
CASSWDPLRGVEQYF	TGTGCCAGCAGTTGGGACCCATTAAGGGGAGTCGAGCAGTACTTC	TRBV6-6	-	-	TRBJ2-7
CASSLAPGQEAFF	TGTGCCAGCAGCTTAGCTCCGGGGCAAGAAGCTTTCTTT	TRBV11-2	-	-	TRBJ1-1
CASRSTGGGQPQHF	TGTGCCAGCAGGAGTACAGGGGGCGGTCAGCCCCAGCATTTT	TRBV28	many	TRBD1	TRBJ1-5